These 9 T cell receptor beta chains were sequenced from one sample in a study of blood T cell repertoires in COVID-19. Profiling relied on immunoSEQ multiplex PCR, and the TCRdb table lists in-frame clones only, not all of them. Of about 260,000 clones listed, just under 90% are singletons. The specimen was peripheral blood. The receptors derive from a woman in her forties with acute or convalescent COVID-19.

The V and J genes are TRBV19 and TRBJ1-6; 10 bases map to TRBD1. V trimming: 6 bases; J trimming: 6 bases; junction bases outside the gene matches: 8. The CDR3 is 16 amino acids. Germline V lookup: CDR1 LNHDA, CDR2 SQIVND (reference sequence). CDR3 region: CASRPGTGAGNSPLHF. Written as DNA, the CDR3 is TGTGCCAGTAGACCCGGGACAGGGGCGGGTAATTCACCCCTCCACTTT.

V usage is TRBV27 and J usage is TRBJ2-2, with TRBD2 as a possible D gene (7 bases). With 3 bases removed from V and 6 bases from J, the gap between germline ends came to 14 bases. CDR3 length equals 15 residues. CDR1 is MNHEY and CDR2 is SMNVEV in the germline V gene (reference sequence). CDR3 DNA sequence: TGTGCCAGCAGTTTTCGACTAGCAGGGGCCGGGGAGCTGTTTTTT. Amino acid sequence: CASSFRLAGAGELFF.

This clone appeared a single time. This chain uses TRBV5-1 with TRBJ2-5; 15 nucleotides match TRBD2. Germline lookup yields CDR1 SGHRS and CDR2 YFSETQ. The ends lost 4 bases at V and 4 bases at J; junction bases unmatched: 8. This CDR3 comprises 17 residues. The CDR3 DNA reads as TGCGCCAGCAGCCTGGGACTAGCGGGGGGTGTTATAGAGACCCAGTACTTC. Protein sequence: CASSLGLAGGVIETQYF.

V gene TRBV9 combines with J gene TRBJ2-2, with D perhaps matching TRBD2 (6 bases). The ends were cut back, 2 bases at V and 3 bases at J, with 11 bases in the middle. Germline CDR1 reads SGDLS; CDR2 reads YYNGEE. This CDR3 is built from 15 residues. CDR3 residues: CASSVGGVHTGELFF. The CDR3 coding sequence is TGTGCCAGCAGCGTCGGAGGGGTTCACACCGGGGAGCTGTTTTTT.

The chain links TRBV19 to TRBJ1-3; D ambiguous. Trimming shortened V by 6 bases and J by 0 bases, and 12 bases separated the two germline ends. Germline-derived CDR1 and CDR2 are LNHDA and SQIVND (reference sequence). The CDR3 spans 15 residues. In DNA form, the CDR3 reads TGTGCCAGTAGACCGGAGCAGTCCTCTGGAAACACCATATATTTT. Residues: CASRPEQSSGNTIYF.

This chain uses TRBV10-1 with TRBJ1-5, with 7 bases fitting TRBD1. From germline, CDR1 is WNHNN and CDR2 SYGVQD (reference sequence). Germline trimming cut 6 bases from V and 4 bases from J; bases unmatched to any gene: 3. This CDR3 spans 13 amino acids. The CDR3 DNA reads TGCGCCAGCAGCCCGGGACAGAATCAGCCCCAGCATTTT. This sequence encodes CASSPGQNQPQHF.

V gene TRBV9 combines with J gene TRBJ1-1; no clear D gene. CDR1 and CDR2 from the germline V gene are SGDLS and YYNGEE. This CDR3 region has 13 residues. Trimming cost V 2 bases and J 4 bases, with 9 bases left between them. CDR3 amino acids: CASSVSAGTEAFF. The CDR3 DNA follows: TGTGCCAGCAGCGTTTCAGCGGGCACTGAAGCTTTCTTT.

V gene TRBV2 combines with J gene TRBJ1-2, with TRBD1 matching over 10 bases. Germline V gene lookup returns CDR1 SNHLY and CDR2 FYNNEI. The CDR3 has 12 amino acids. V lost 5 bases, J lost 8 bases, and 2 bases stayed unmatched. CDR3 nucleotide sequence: TGTGCCAGCAGTAGGGACAGGGGAGGCTACACCTTC. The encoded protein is CASSRDRGGYTF.

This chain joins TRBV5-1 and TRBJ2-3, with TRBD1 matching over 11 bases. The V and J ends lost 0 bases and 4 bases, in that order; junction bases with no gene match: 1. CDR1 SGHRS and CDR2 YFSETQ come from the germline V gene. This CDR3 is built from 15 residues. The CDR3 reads CASSLGGQGADTQYF. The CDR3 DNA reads TGCGCCAGCAGCTTGGGGGGACAGGGGGCAGATACGCAGTATTTT.